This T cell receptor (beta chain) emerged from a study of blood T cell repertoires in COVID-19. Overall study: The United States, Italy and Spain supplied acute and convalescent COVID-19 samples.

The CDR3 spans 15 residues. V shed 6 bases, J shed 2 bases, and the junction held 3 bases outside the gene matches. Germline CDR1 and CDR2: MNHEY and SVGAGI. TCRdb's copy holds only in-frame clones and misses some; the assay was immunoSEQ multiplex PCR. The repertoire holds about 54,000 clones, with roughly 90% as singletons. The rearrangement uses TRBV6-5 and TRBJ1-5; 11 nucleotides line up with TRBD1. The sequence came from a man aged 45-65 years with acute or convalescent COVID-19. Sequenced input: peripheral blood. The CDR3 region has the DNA TGTGCCAGCAGCCCGGACAGGGGGCGCAATCAGCCCCAGCATTTT. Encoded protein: CASSPDRGRNQPQHF.